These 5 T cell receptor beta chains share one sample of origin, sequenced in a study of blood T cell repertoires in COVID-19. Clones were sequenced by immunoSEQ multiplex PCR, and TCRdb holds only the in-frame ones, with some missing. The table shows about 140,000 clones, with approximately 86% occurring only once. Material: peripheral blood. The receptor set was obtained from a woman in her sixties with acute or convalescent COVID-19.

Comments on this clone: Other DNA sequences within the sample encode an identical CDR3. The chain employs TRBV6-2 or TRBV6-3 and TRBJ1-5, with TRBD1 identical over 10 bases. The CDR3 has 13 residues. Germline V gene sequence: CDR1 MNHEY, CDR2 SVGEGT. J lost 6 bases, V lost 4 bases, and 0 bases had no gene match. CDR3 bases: TGTGCCAGCAGTTGGACAGGGGGTCAGCCCCAGCATTTT. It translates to CASSWTGGQPQHF.

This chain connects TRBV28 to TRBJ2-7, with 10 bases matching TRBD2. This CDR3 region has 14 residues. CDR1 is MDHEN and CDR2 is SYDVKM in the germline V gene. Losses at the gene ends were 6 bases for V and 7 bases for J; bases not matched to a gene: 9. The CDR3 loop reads CASRGLAGAEEQYF. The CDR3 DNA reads TGTGCCAGCAGGGGTCTAGCGGGGGCCGAAGAGCAGTACTTC. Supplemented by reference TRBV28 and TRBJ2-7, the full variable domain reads DVKVTQSSRYLVKRTGEKVFLECVQDMDHENMFWYRQDPGLGLRLIYFSYDVKMKEKGDIPEGYSVSREKKERFSLILESASTNQTSMYLCASRGLAGAEEQYFGPGTRLTVT.

The CDR3 reads CASSLVGIKETQYF. The CDR3 DNA reads as TGTGCCAGCAGCTTGGTGGGCATAAAAGAGACCCAGTACTTC. The chain is built from TRBV5-6 and TRBJ2-5; unclear D gene. The V gene lost 0 bases and the J gene lost 3 bases, with 9 bases spanning the gap. This CDR3 has 14 amino acids. Per the germline V gene, CDR1 is SGHDT and CDR2 is YYEEEE.

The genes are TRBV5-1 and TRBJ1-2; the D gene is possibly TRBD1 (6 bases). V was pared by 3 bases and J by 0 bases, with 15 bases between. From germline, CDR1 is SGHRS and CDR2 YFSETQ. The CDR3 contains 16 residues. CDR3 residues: CASSYPQGLANYGYTF. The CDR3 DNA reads TGCGCCAGCAGCTATCCACAGGGTCTCGCTAACTATGGCTACACCTTC.

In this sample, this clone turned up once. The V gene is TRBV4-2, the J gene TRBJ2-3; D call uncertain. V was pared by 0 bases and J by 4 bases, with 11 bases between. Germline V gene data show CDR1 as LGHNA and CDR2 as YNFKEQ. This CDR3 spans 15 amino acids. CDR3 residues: CASSQEASMADTQYF. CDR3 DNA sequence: TGTGCCAGCAGCCAAGAAGCAAGTATGGCAGATACGCAGTATTTT.